A single sample is the source of the 8 T cell receptor beta chains below, sequenced in a study of molecular identifiers for immune sequencing clone quantification (dated by TCRdb to 2016 to 2019). Library prep was done by PCR. The sequencer was a NextSeq 500. TCRdb took the public reads, trimmed them with fastp at Q25, ran MiXCR for clone calling and kept in-frame beta chains. Each record represents a unique CDR3 protein, reported with the most common genes and DNA among its rows. The sample yields over 85,000 distinct CDR3 sequences; 30% to 45% were counted once. Roughly 10% of the sample is in the top ten clones. The sequenced sample consisted of naive CD8+ T cells from blood, with Jurkat cell RNA spiked in. The cell subset or site label corresponds to: FACS-sorted CD8+CD4-CCR7+CD45RA+ naive T cells. These receptors were collected from a human donor in good health. Some libraries in this study had Jurkat cell RNA spiked in.

Note on this clonotype: This may come from a read error, since a much larger clone is one base off. The chain joins TRBV29-1 to TRBJ2-7; 7 nucleotides line up with TRBD1. The CDR3 length is 12 residues. CDR1 and CDR2 (germline): SQVTM, ANQGSEA. With 7 bases clipped from V and 2 bases from J, the junction kept 5 bases outside the gene matches. The CDR3 bases are TGCAGCGCCCGGGACAGTACCTACGAGCAGTACTTC. Protein product: CSARDSTYEQYF.

Remarks on this clonotype: The germline gene is not matched at one end of the junction; a read error may be the cause. This chain connects TRBV20-1 to TRBJ2-3; D uncertain. The CDR3 contains 15 residues. CDR1 DFQATT and CDR2 SNEGSKA come from the germline V gene (reference sequence). The chain's CDR3 is CSARDHAESTDRQYF. CDR3 DNA sequence: TGCAGTGCTAGAGATCACGCAGAGAGCACAGATAGGCAGTATTTT.

This clonotype has ten or more counts. J is TRBJ2-3 and V is TRBV29-1; possibly TRBD1 or TRBD2 for D (5 bases each). The V gene's germline CDR1 is SQVTM and CDR2 ANQGSEA. V dropped 5 bases and J dropped 4 bases, with 7 bases sitting between them. The CDR3 is 11 amino acids. In DNA, the CDR3 is TGCAGCGTTCGGGGCGCAGATACGCAGTATTTT. Translating it yields CSVRGADTQYF.

This clonotype was seen a few times. V usage is TRBV20-1 and J usage is TRBJ2-1, with TRBD2 matching 8 bases. This CDR3 is 17 amino acids long. CDR1 DFQATT and CDR2 SNEGSKA come from the germline V gene (reference sequence). V was pared by 5 bases and J by 1 base, with 13 bases of the junction left unmatched. The DNA for the CDR3 is TGCAGTGCTCCCCCCAGGATGAGCGGGAGTTCCTACAATGAGCAGTTCTTC. It is translated as CSAPPRMSGSSYNEQFF.

V is TRBV9 and J is TRBJ2-3; TRBD1 aligns across 10 bases. The CDR3 is 14 amino acids. Germline assignment: CDR1 SGDLS and CDR2 YYNGEE. After removal of 4 bases from V and 6 bases from J, the junction contained 5 bases not matched to a gene. The CDR3, as DNA: TGTGCCAGCAGCAAAGGGACAGGGGAGGATACGCAGTATTTT. It translates to CASSKGTGEDTQYF.

This clonotype appeared a single time. With a much larger clone just one base away, this may be a read error. This chain uses TRBV15 with TRBJ1-1, with D possibly TRBD1 on 5 matching bases. Per germline, CDR1 LNHNV and CDR2 YYDKDF (reference sequence). CDR3 length: 16 amino acids. This CDR3 is CATSREVGTANTEVFF. The CDR3 nucleotides are TGTGCCACCAGCAGAGAAGTAGGGACGGCCAACACTGAAGTTTTCTTT.

Turning to this clonotype: Compared with germline, one end of the junction differs, possibly owing to a read error. The gene calls are TRBV28 and TRBJ2-3, with a possible D match to TRBD1 (6 bases). Germline V CDR1 and CDR2: MDHEN, SYDVKM. CDR3 length equals 13 residues. CDR3 protein: CASSPQGSDMQYF. As DNA, the CDR3 is TGTGCCAGCAGTCCACAGGGCTCAGATATGCAGTATTTT.

With regard to this clonotype: A read error is possible here, since a much larger clone lies one base away. The rearrangement links TRBV27 to TRBJ2-3; 10 bases align to TRBD2. Germline CDR1 reads MNHEY; CDR2 reads SMNVEV (reference sequence). The CDR3 is made up of 17 amino acids. V gave up 5 bases and J gave up 2 bases; unmatched junction bases: 10. The CDR3 loop is CASSLTTTSGYTDTQYF. The CDR3 DNA reads TGTGCCAGCAGTCTCACCACGACTAGCGGGTACACAGATACGCAGTATTTT.